This T cell receptor beta chain was documented in a study of vaccination effects on CD4 cells after COVID-19. Concerning this clone itself: The target antigen is unknown.

Cultured cells yielded isolated CD4+ T cells after nine to ten days. Clones were read by immunoSEQ multiplex PCR, and TCRdb kept only the in-frame ones, dropping some. The sample lists 50,000 to 60,000 clones; 60% to 85% were seen once. V was clipped by 0 bases and J by 8 bases, with 13 bases between them. Germline CDR1 is LGHNA and CDR2 is YNFKEQ. The CDR3 totals 15 residues. The input for sequencing was CD4+ T cells from PBMCs cultured without peptide, taken before COVID-19 vaccination. The V and J genes are TRBV4-2 and TRBJ2-2, with a possible D match to TRBD1 (5 bases). This TCR derives from a human donor who received a COVID-19 vaccine. The CDR3 DNA follows: TGTGCCAGCAGCCAAGACTCAGGGAATCTGGGGGAGCTGTTTTTT. Protein sequence: CASSQDSGNLGELFF.